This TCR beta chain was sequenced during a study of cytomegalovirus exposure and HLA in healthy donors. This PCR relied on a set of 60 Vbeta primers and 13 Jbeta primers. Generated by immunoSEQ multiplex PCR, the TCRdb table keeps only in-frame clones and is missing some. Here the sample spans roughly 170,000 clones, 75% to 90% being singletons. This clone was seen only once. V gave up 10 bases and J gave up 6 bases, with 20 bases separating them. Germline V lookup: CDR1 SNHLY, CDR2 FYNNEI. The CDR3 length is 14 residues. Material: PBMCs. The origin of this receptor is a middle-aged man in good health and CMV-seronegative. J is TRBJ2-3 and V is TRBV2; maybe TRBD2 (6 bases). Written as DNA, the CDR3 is TGTGCCATCCCTCTCCCGACTAGTAGGGATACGCAGTATTTT. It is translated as CAIPLPTSRDTQYF.